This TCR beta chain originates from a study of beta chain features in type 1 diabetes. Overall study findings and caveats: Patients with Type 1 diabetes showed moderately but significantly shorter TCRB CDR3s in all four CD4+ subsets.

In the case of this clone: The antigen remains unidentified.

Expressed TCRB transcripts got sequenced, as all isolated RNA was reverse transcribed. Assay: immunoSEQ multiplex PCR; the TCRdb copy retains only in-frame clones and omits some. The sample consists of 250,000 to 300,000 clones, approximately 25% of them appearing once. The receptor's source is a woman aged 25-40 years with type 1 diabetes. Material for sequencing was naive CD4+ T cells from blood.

DNA of the CDR3: TGTGCCTGGAGTGCCCGGACAGGGTCACAGCCCCAGCATTTT. Its protein product is CAWSARTGSQPQHF. This chain joins TRBV30 and TRBJ1-5; 8 positions agree with TRBD1. This CDR3 comprises 14 residues. The germline V gene has CDR1 GTSNPN and CDR2 SVGIG (reference sequence). V dropped 1 base and J dropped 7; count of bases not matched to a gene: 6.